Listed below are T cell receptor beta chains from one sample, sequenced in a study of shared T cell receptors in the human thymus. Here immunoSEQ multiplex PCR was the method, and the copy in TCRdb shows in-frame clones only, minus some. The data show approximately 580,000 clones, approximately 78% seen once. These data were also filed under a second study, of human thymus T cells.

Source material: thymocytes. These receptors came from a boy younger than two with a congenital heart defect. CDR3s include the opening cysteine and the closing phenylalanine or tryptophan.

J: TRBJ1-1
V: TRBV30
CDR3: CAWSVRRGSLTEAFF

J: TRBJ2-6
V: TRBV15
CDR3: CATSPRAGGPQRGANVLTF

J: TRBJ1-1
V: TRBV6-6
CDR3: CASSDFYDSTEAFF

J: TRBJ2-3
V: TRBV5-8
CDR3: CASSLVRELAGCTDTQYF

J: TRBJ2-5
V: TRBV29-1
CDR3: CSVDTQKSGFQETQYF

J: TRBJ2-7
V: TRBV7-9
CDR3: CASSLDGSGYEQYF

J: TRBJ2-7
V: TRBV11-3
CDR3: CASSLRTSGRRGLSYEQYF

J: TRBJ1-4
V: TRBV5-1
CDR3: CASSPDTGTGYNEKLFF

J: TRBJ1-5
V: TRBV6-5
CDR3: CASRPNRYSNQPQHF

J: TRBJ2-7
V: TRBV28
CDR3: CASSFRGLKGRAYEQYF

J: TRBJ2-1
V: TRBV4-2
CDR3: CASSQVLLAGDYNEQFF

J: TRBJ1-5
V: TRBV27
CDR3: CASSLGGRPSGPQHF

J: TRBJ2-1
V: TRBV4-3
CDR3: CASSQDSAGGGGEQFF

J: TRBJ1-2
V: TRBV5-1
CDR3: CASSSRGSNYGYTF

J: TRBJ2-7
V: TRBV10-3
CDR3: CAISKLKRGLAGSYYEQYF

J: TRBJ2-7
V: TRBV6-6
CDR3: CASSSQGPHSYEQYF

J: TRBJ2-3
V: TRBV4-2
CDR3: CASSQEEGAGRADTQYF

J: TRBJ2-3
V: TRBV27
CDR3: CASTGREGTDTQYF

J: TRBJ2-7
V: TRBV6-5
CDR3: CASSLRDGYEQYF

J: TRBJ2-1
V: TRBV6-1
CDR3: CASSESGVNEQFF

J: TRBJ2-5
V: TRBV7-2
CDR3: CASSTDWREDEETQYF

J: TRBJ2-7
V: TRBV19
CDR3: CASKTTGGPSYEQYF

J: TRBJ2-1
V: TRBV12-5
CDR3: CASGQTSPPDRRDNEQFF

J: TRBJ2-1
V: TRBV7-3
CDR3: CASSANRLAGIYNEQFF

J: TRBJ2-3
V: TRBV28
CDR3: CASVPGTNTTDTQYF

J: TRBJ2-5
V: TRBV5-4
CDR3: CASSGSAGGGETQYF

J: TRBJ1-1
V: TRBV25-1
CDR3: CASNDRHTEAFF

J: TRBJ1-1
V: TRBV27
CDR3: CASSHFYTGNTEAFF

J: TRBJ2-2
V: TRBV6-1
CDR3: CASSEGSGNTGELFF

J: TRBJ2-7
V: TRBV7-9
CDR3: CASSPLAPATYEQYF

J: TRBJ2-1
V: TRBV27
CDR3: CASSSGSSYNEQFF

J: TRBJ1-3
V: TRBV7-9
CDR3: CASSLGHSGNTIYF

J: TRBJ2-1
V: TRBV27
CDR3: CASSLSKNGEGQFF

J: TRBJ1-1
V: TRBV25-1
CDR3: CASSAPRTGDTEAFF

J: TRBJ1-1
V: TRBV19
CDR3: CASSIVGLGLPPPTEAFF

J: TRBJ2-2
V: TRBV6-1
CDR3: CATAGGSTGELFF

J: TRBJ2-7
V: TRBV6-8
CDR3: CASSYQVGASHYEQYF